This TCR beta chain was captured in a study of shared clonotypes between healthy human individuals. Turning to the study itself: Per donor, three plates held CD4 naive cells, three held CD4 memory, two held CD8 naive and one held CD8 memory.

Recent vaccinations or acute infections were absent in the healthy HIV-negative adult donors. Study conclusions and caveats: It was observed that 4% to 6% of naive CD4 clonotypes were shared across several donors.

Only in-frame clones appear in the TCRdb table, and some are missing; sequencing was by immunoSEQ multiplex PCR. The top ten hold 0.36% of the sample, which has more than 1,200,000 clones, 98% to 99% seen once. The CDR3 runs 13 residues. The V and J ends lost 1 base and 4 bases respectively, with 7 bases between them. Germline CDR1 and CDR2: SSHAT and FNYEAQ (reference sequence). Of note for this clone: Its specificity is not known.

What was sequenced was naive CD4+ T cells sorted from blood. Sample subset: CD45RA+ positively selected. The clonotype originates from a man in his thirties or forties in good health. The chain recombines TRBV7-7 with TRBJ2-5; D is ambiguous. For the CDR3, the DNA is TGTGCCAGCAGCTTAGGAGTGTTAGAGACCCAGTACTTC. Protein product: CASSLGVLETQYF.